One sample yielded the 19 T cell receptor beta chains listed below, sequenced in a study of T cells in Graves' hyperthyroidism and ophthalmopathy. Using RNA transcripts as the source, TCR beta CDR3 regions were amplified. During a first-round RT-PCR of the TCR CDR3, the HTBI primer set was used. TCRdb reprocessed the multiplex PCR reads via MiXCR and lists one record per CDR3 protein. The sample shows roughly 520,000 distinct CDR3 sequences, less than 25% of them seen only once. The source material was blood. The receptors shown here come from a woman in her thirties with Graves' ophthalmopathy.

This clonotype occurred many times. The rearrangement uses TRBV6-5 and TRBJ1-2, with D unresolved. Trimming removed 4 bases from V and 3 bases from J, with 15 bases in between. The V gene's germline CDR1 is MNHEY and CDR2 SVGAGI. The CDR3 spans 15 residues. The CDR3 DNA reads as TGTGCCAGCAGTTCCCGCGGGAGTAGGGACTATGGCTACACCTTC. Translating gives CASSSRGSRDYGYTF.

This clonotype was observed many times. The chain couples TRBV10-2 to TRBJ2-7; tentative D call: TRBD1 (6 bases). CDR1 and CDR2 (germline): WSHSY, SAAADI. Deletions cut 6 bases from V and 6 bases from J, with 21 bases between. This CDR3 comprises 15 residues. CDR3: CASRDSKSFSLEQYF. In DNA form, the CDR3 reads TGCGCCAGCAGGGACAGCAAGAGTTTCTCCCTCGAGCAGTACTTC.

This clonotype was detected a few times. The chain joins TRBV29-1 to TRBJ2-7, with 8 bases aligning to TRBD1. CDR1 is SQVTM, CDR2 ANQGSEA, per germline. V lost 2 bases to trimming and J lost 6 bases; unmatched junction nucleotides: 9. The CDR3 is 14 amino acids. CDR3: CSVETLSGGPEQYF. CDR3 coding DNA: TGCAGCGTTGAAACTTTATCAGGGGGCCCCGAGCAGTACTTC.

J is TRBJ2-7 and V is TRBV20-1; perhaps TRBD2 as D (6 bases). V was pared by 0 bases and J by 0 bases, with 12 bases between. The CDR3 length is 15 residues. CDR1 and CDR2 (germline): DFQATT, SNEGSKA (reference sequence). The CDR3 here is CSARDLRTNSYEQYF. In DNA, the CDR3 is TGCAGTGCTAGAGATTTGAGGACTAACTCCTACGAGCAGTACTTC.

CDR3 residues: CASSVRPGLARKTQYF. In DNA form, the CDR3 reads TGTGCCAGCAGTGTCCGCCCTGGACTAGCTAGAAAGACCCAGTACTTC. This chain joins TRBV6-1 and TRBJ2-5, with 8 bases lining up with TRBD2. This CDR3 spans 16 amino acids. Germline lookup yields CDR1 MNHNS and CDR2 SASEGT. Trimming at V came to 4 bases and at J to 6 bases, leaving 13 bases not matched to a gene.

By share, this clonotype ranks as medium-sized (0.01 to 0.1%). The V and J genes are TRBV12-3 or TRBV12-4 and TRBJ1-2; 9 nucleotides match TRBD1. The CDR3 has 13 residues. Trimming removed 8 bases from V and 3 bases from J; junction bases left unmatched: 4. The CDR3 loop is CASGRTGDYGYTF. The CDR3 nucleotides read TGTGCCAGCGGACGGACAGGGGACTATGGCTACACCTTC.

This clonotype was counted once. The chain couples TRBV6-2 or TRBV6-3 to TRBJ2-5; the match to TRBD2 covers 15 bases. Germline V gene lookup returns CDR1 MNHEY and CDR2 SVGEGT. This CDR3 spans 17 amino acids. Trimming removed 0 bases from V and 4 bases from J; junction bases left unmatched: 3. The CDR3 reads CASSYSTGLAGGETQYF. CDR3 DNA sequence: TGTGCCAGCAGTTACTCGACGGGACTAGCGGGAGGAGAGACCCAGTACTTC.

In its sample, this clonotype was seen many times. The chain's CDR3 is CASSRTTPTTNYGYTF. The CDR3 nucleotides read TGTGCCAGCAGCCGCACCACACCAACCACTAACTATGGCTACACCTTC. V and J are TRBV6-2 or TRBV6-3 and TRBJ1-2, with D unclear. CDR1 and CDR2 (germline): MNHEY, SVGEGT. The V end was cut by 6 bases, the J end by 0 bases, with 17 bases between. This CDR3 comprises 16 residues.

This clonotype was observed at least ten times. The J gene is TRBJ2-6, the V gene TRBV6-5; 11 bases are a match to TRBD1. V shed 6 bases and J 6 bases; nucleotides not matched to a gene: 10. The germline CDR1 and CDR2 sequences are MNHEY and SVGAGI. The CDR3 is 17 amino acids. The CDR3 region has the DNA TGTGCCAGCAGCCCCGGGACAGGGGGGCTGGAGGCCAACGTCCTGACTTTC. Translation: CASSPGTGGLEANVLTF.

The chain recombines TRBV6-2 or TRBV6-3 with TRBJ1-5; perhaps TRBD1 as D (6 bases). The V gene's germline CDR1 is MNHEY and CDR2 SVGEGT. V lost 3 bases and J 0 bases, leaving 12 bases between the germline ends. There are 16 residues in the CDR3. The CDR3 DNA reads TGTGCCAGCAGTTATAGCAGGGGAAATAGCAATCAGCCCCAGCATTTT. Protein product: CASSYSRGNSNQPQHF.

This clonotype was seen once. A read error may explain this, as a much larger clone is one base away. Given the absence of the conserved phenylalanine or tryptophan at the CDR3 end, a read error is likely. The chain recombines TRBV30 with TRBJ1-2; D gene ambiguous. From germline, CDR1 is GTSNPN and CDR2 SVGIG (reference sequence). The CDR3 is 16 amino acids. V was cut by 0 bases and J by 6 bases, with 20 bases left in between. For the CDR3, the DNA is TGTGCCTGGAGTGTACGGCGGCGGGCTACGGTGGATGGCTACACCCTC. It translates to CAWSVRRRATVDGYTL.

The rearrangement uses TRBV12-3 or TRBV12-4 and TRBJ2-7; D might be TRBD1 (6 bases). V was shortened by 5 bases and J by 2 bases, with 19 bases between the two germline ends. The CDR3 loop spans 16 amino acids. This CDR3 is CASSPVRGSPTYEQYF. CDR3 DNA: TGTGCCAGCAGTCCCGTTAGGGGGAGCCCTACCTACGAGCAGTACTTC.

This clonotype was seen ten or more times. This sequence joins TRBV7-2 and TRBJ2-2; the D gene is possibly TRBD2 (7 bases). The V end was cut by 5 bases, the J end by 1 base, with 20 bases between. In germline, CDR1 is SGHTA, CDR2 FQGNSA. This CDR3 region has 18 residues. This CDR3 is CASSGGGGRSRNTGELFF. The CDR3, as DNA: TGTGCCAGCAGCGGAGGGGGGGGACGGTCTAGGAACACCGGGGAGCTGTTTTTT.

In this sample, this clonotype turned up many times. V is TRBV4-1 and J is TRBJ1-3; no definite D call. V shed 0 bases and J shed 0 bases, with 6 bases lying between them. The CDR3 length is 15 residues. Germline loops: CDR1 MGHRA, CDR2 YSYEKL. CDR3 loop: CASSQDSHSGNTIYF. In DNA form, the CDR3 reads TGCGCCAGCAGCCAAGATTCTCACTCTGGAAACACCATATATTTT.

The J gene is TRBJ2-5, the V gene TRBV20-1; 7 nucleotides match TRBD2. J was trimmed by 1 base and V by 5 bases; bases with no gene match: 7. The V gene's germline CDR1 is DFQATT and CDR2 SNEGSKA (reference sequence). The CDR3 has 14 residues. The CDR3 nucleotides are TGCAGTGCTTACATGGGGGGGATCCAAGAGACCCAGTACTTC. Its translation: CSAYMGGIQETQYF.

In its sample, this clonotype was seen many times. One junction end disagrees with the germline gene, perhaps due to a read error. The chain uses TRBV5-1 and TRBJ2-5, with D unclear. The CDR3 is 12 amino acids. The V gene's germline CDR1 is SGHRS and CDR2 YFSETQ. The CDR3 nucleotides read TGTGCCAGCAGCTTAACGCAAGAGACCCAGTACTTC. Its translation is CASSLTQETQYF.

This clonotype has at least ten counts. The chain is built from TRBV7-8 and TRBJ2-2; D gene uncertain. The V end was cut by 5 bases, the J end by 4 bases, with 11 bases between. CDR1 and CDR2 from the germline V gene are SGHVS and FQNEAQ. The CDR3 extends over 14 amino acids. The CDR3 DNA is TGTGCCAGCAGCCGTGGACGGAGCACCGGGGAGCTGTTTTTT. Protein product: CASSRGRSTGELFF.

This clonotype was seen a handful of times. The chain uses TRBV7-9 and TRBJ1-6; D unresolved. Trimming pared 4 bases from V and 7 bases from J, leaving 14 bases between. Germline assignment: CDR1 SEHNR and CDR2 FQNEAQ (reference sequence). The CDR3 runs to 15 residues. CDR3 DNA: TGTGCCAGCAGCTATCCGGGCCCCCTAAATTCACCCCTCCACTTT. It encodes CASSYPGPLNSPLHF.

This clonotype was picked up many times. V is TRBV6-2 or TRBV6-3 and J is TRBJ2-7; TRBD2 matches at 10 bases. CDR3 length: 15 amino acids. Germline assignment: CDR1 MNHEY and CDR2 SVGEGT. With 5 bases clipped from V and 3 bases from J, the junction kept 7 bases outside the gene matches. CDR3 region: CASSPLSGGVYEQYF. The CDR3 bases are TGTGCCAGCAGTCCCTTGAGCGGGGGGGTCTACGAGCAGTACTTC.